Listed below are T cell receptor beta chains from one sample, sequenced in a study of T cell changes during pregnancy in multiple sclerosis. TCRdb keeps only in-frame clones here, not all; method: immunoSEQ multiplex PCR. There are 35,000 to 45,000 clones in the sample; around 92% occur only once, and 1% to 1.5% lies in the top ten. Material: peripheral blood. These receptors were obtained from a female donor with multiple sclerosis, enrolled in a pregnancy study. CDR3s include the opening cysteine and the closing phenylalanine or tryptophan. The order of the fields is clone size, CDR3 length, V gene, J gene, D gene, CDR3 DNA, CDR3 protein. A D gene is named only where the DNA matches it firmly. A clone size is listed for some rows: how often the clone was seen (once, few, many), or a class if it is expanded.

clone_size: NA; cdr3_length: 12; v_call: TRBV19; j_call: TRBJ1-5; d_call: NA; cdr3_nt: TGTGCCAGTAGTAAGGTGAATCAGCCCCAGCATTTT; cdr3_aa: CASSKVNQPQHF
clone_size: NA; cdr3_length: 14; v_call: TRBV18; j_call: TRBJ2-7; d_call: NA; cdr3_nt: TGTGCCAGCTCACCAACCGGGCCAACCTACGAGCAGTACTTC; cdr3_aa: CASSPTGPTYEQYF
clone_size: NA; cdr3_length: 16; v_call: TRBV5-6; j_call: TRBJ1-3; d_call: TRBD1; cdr3_nt: TGTGCCAGCAGCTCCGGGGACAGGCTCTCTGGAAACACCATATATTTT; cdr3_aa: CASSSGDRLSGNTIYF
clone_size: once; cdr3_length: 15; v_call: TRBV9; j_call: TRBJ2-1; d_call: NA; cdr3_nt: TGTGCCAGCAGCGTAGGCTCAAGCTCCTACAATGAGCAGTTCTTC; cdr3_aa: CASSVGSSSYNEQFF
clone_size: NA; cdr3_length: 14; v_call: TRBV27; j_call: TRBJ1-5; d_call: NA; cdr3_nt: TGTGCCAGCAGTTGGTACCAGGGACATCAGCCCCAGCATTTT; cdr3_aa: CASSWYQGHQPQHF
clone_size: NA; cdr3_length: 15; v_call: TRBV5-1; j_call: TRBJ2-3; d_call: TRBD1; cdr3_nt: TGCGCCAGCAGCTTAAGGACAGGGGAGGGAGATACGCAGTATTTT; cdr3_aa: CASSLRTGEGDTQYF
clone_size: NA; cdr3_length: 12; v_call: TRBV6-1; j_call: TRBJ1-2; d_call: NA; cdr3_nt: TGTGCCAGCAGTTGGACGGACTATGGCTACACCTTC; cdr3_aa: CASSWTDYGYTF
clone_size: NA; cdr3_length: 13; v_call: TRBV11-3; j_call: TRBJ2-3; d_call: NA; cdr3_nt: TGTGCCAGCAGCTTAGAGGGCGGAGGTACGCAGTATTTT; cdr3_aa: CASSLEGGGTQYF
clone_size: NA; cdr3_length: 15; v_call: TRBV5-4; j_call: TRBJ2-1; d_call: NA; cdr3_nt: TGTGCCAGCAGCCCCGGGACTTTCTCCTACAATGAGCAGTTCTTC; cdr3_aa: CASSPGTFSYNEQFF
clone_size: NA; cdr3_length: 13; v_call: TRBV6-6; j_call: TRBJ2-7; d_call: NA; cdr3_nt: TGTGCCAGCAGGACATTAGCGGACTACGAGCAGTACTTC; cdr3_aa: CASRTLADYEQYF
clone_size: NA; cdr3_length: 11; v_call: TRBV28; j_call: TRBJ2-5; d_call: NA; cdr3_nt: TGTGCCAGCAGTTTGGAAGAGACCCAGTACTTC; cdr3_aa: CASSLEETQYF
clone_size: NA; cdr3_length: 18; v_call: TRBV7-9; j_call: TRBJ1-3; d_call: NA; cdr3_nt: TGTGCCAGCAGCTTAACCTGGTCATGGTTAGGGGGAGGAAACACCATATATTTT; cdr3_aa: CASSLTWSWLGGGNTIYF
clone_size: NA; cdr3_length: 11; v_call: TRBV20-1; j_call: TRBJ2-1; d_call: NA; cdr3_nt: TGCAGTGCGGAACAGTGGGATGAGCAGTTCTTC; cdr3_aa: CSAEQWDEQFF
clone_size: NA; cdr3_length: 16; v_call: TRBV19; j_call: TRBJ1-1; d_call: NA; cdr3_nt: TGTGCCAGTAGTATAGTAGGACACATAGAGAACACTGAAGCTTTCTTT; cdr3_aa: CASSIVGHIENTEAFF
clone_size: NA; cdr3_length: 15; v_call: TRBV6-1; j_call: TRBJ1-4; d_call: NA; cdr3_nt: TGTGCCAGCAGTGAAGATCCAGGGACTAATGAAAAACTGTTTTTT; cdr3_aa: CASSEDPGTNEKLFF
clone_size: NA; cdr3_length: 17; v_call: TRBV21-1; j_call: TRBJ2-2; d_call: NA; cdr3_nt: TGTGCCAGCAGCAAAGCGCGAGGGGGCGTTCCCACCGGGGAGCTGTTTTTT; cdr3_aa: CASSKARGGVPTGELFF